These 2 T cell receptor beta chains were sequenced from one sample in a study of blood T cell repertoires in COVID-19. Here immunoSEQ multiplex PCR was the method, and the copy in TCRdb shows in-frame clones only, minus some. The table records 350,000 or so clones, about 86% of them present only once. The sequenced sample was peripheral blood. The receptors here all came from a man aged 30 to 45 with active or convalescent COVID-19.

This sequence joins TRBV28 and TRBJ1-2, with 7 bases lining up with TRBD1. After removal of 2 bases from V and 3 bases from J, the junction contained 6 bases not matched to a gene. This CDR3 comprises 15 residues. Germline V gene data show CDR1 as MDHEN and CDR2 as SYDVKM. For the CDR3, the DNA is TGTGCCAGCAGTTTAACGGCAGGGGGTGACTATGGCTACACCTTC. This codes for CASSLTAGGDYGYTF.

The CDR3 nucleotides read TGTGCCACCAGTGATAATACAGGGGTGGATGAAAAACTGTTTTTT. Its translation: CATSDNTGVDEKLFF. The genes are TRBV24-1 and TRBJ1-4, with 7 bases that match TRBD1. Germline V CDR1 and CDR2: KGHDR, SFDVKD. The CDR3 totals 15 residues. V lost 3 bases to trimming and J lost 6 bases; unmatched junction nucleotides: 6.